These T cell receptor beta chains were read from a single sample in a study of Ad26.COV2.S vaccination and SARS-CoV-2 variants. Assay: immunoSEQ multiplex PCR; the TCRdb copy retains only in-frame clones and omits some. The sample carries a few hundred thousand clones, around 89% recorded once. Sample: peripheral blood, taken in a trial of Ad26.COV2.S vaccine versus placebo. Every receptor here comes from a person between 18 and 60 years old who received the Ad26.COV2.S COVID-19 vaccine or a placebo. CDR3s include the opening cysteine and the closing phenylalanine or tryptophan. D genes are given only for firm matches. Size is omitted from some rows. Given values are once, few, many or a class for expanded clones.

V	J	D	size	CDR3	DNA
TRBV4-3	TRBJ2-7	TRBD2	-	CASSQGWGTPGLGTYEQYF	TGCGCCAGCAGCCAAGGTTGGGGGACACCGGGACTAGGAACCTACGAGCAGTACTTC
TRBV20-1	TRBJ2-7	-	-	CSASRGAYEQYF	TGCAGTGCTAGTCGCGGAGCCTACGAGCAGTACTTC
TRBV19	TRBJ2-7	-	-	CASSMGSEQYF	TGTGCCAGTAGTATGGGGTCCGAGCAGTACTTC
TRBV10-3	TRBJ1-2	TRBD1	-	CAISVTGAGYTF	TGTGCCATCAGTGTGACAGGGGCTGGCTACACCTTC
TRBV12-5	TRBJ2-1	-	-	CASGLGPGPHRQFF	TGTGCTAGTGGTTTGGGGCCGGGACCCCATAGGCAGTTCTTC
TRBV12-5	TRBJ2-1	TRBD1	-	CASGPGQGASDEQFF	TGTGCTAGTGGTCCTGGACAGGGGGCATCGGACGAGCAGTTCTTC
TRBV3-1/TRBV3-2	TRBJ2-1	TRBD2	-	CASSRAAGLATGEQFF	TGTGCCAGCAGCCGCGCGGCGGGACTAGCGACGGGTGAGCAGTTCTTC
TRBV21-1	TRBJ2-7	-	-	CASSKTPAHYEQYF	TGTGCCAGCAGCAAAACCCCAGCGCACTACGAGCAGTACTTC
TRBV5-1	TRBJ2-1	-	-	CASNLRVPRYNEQFF	TGCGCCAGCAATTTACGTGTCCCTAGATACAATGAGCAGTTCTTC
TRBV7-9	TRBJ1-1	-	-	CASSGRRDTEAFF	TGTGCCAGCAGCGGCCGACGGGACACTGAAGCTTTCTTT
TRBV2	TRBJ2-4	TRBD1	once	CASSEGAWAKNIQYF	TGTGCCAGCAGCGAGGGGGCTTGGGCCAAAAACATTCAGTACTTC
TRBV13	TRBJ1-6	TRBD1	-	CASSLGGGQNSPLHF	TGTGCCAGCAGCTTAGGAGGGGGCCAAAATTCACCCCTCCACTTT
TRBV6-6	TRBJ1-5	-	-	CASSAPGGNQPQHF	TGTGCCAGCAGTGCCCCAGGGGGCAATCAGCCCCAGCATTTT
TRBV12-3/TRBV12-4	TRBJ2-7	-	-	CASGIRPDGQYF	TGTGCCAGCGGAATTCGTCCGGACGGGCAGTACTTC
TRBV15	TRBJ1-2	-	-	CATSRGTAYYGYTF	TGTGCCACCAGCAGAGGGACAGCTTACTATGGCTACACCTTC
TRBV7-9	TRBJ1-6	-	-	CASSPGSNSPLHF	TGTGCCAGCAGCCCAGGGAGTAACTCACCCCTCCACTTT
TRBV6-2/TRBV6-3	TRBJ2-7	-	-	CASSYSPRGAQSSYEQYF	TGTGCCAGCAGTTACTCGCCTCGTGGGGCTCAAAGCTCCTACGAGCAGTACTTC
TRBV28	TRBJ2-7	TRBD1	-	CASSWSGTGRYEQYF	TGTGCCAGCAGTTGGTCCGGGACAGGGCGCTACGAGCAGTACTTC
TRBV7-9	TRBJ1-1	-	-	CASSQGSGTEAFF	TGTGCCAGCAGCCAGGGGTCTGGCACTGAAGCTTTCTTT